This TCR beta chain was profiled in a study of blood T cell repertoires in COVID-19. The table came from immunoSEQ multiplex PCR; TCRdb's copy has only in-frame clones and leaves some out. The sample has approximately 230,000 clones, around 86% seen once; the top ten hold 15% to 18%. There are 13 residues in the CDR3. V dropped 5 bases and J dropped 10 bases, with 15 bases sitting between them. V usage is TRBV12-3 or TRBV12-4 and J usage is TRBJ1-3; no reliable D call. The sequencing input was PBMCs or T cells enriched from blood (not recorded which). The sequence was collected from a man younger than 35 who had recovered from COVID-19. CDR3 in amino acids: CASSPMGVGTIYF. The CDR3 DNA sequence: TGTGCCAGCAGTCCTATGGGAGTCGGGACCATATATTTT.